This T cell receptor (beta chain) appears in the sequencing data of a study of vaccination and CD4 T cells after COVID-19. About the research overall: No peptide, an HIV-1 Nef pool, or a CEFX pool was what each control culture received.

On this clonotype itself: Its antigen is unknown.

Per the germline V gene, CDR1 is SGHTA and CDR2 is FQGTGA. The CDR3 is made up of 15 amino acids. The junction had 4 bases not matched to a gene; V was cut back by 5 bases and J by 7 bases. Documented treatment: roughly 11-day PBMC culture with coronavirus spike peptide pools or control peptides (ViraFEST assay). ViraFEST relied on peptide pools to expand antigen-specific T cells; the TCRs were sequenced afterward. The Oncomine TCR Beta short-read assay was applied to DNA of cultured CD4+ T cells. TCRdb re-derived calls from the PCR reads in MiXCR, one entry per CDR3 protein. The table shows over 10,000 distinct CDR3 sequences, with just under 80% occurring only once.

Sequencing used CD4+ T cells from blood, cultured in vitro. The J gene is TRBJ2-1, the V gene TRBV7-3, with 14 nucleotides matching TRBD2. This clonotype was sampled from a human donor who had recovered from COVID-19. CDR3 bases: TGTGCCAGCAGCCCAGGACTAGCGGGAGGTAATGAGCAGTTCTTC. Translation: CASSPGLAGGNEQFF. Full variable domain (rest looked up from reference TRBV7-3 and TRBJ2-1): GAGVSQTPSNKVTEKGKYVELRCDPISGHTALYWYRQSLGQGPEFLIYFQGTGAADDSGLPNDRFFAVRPEGSVSTLKIQRTERGDSAVYLCASSPGLAGGNEQFFGPGTRLTVL.